Listed below are T cell receptor beta chains from one sample, sequenced in a study of T cell responses to AZD1222 COVID-19 vaccine. Using immunoSEQ multiplex PCR, the repertoire was profiled, and TCRdb retains in-frame clones only, with some absent. The sample gives 90,000 to 110,000 clones, about nine tenths of which show up once; about 5.2% is in the top ten. Sequencing was performed on peripheral blood, taken on day 0 of AZD1222 vaccination. The receptors stem from an adult in good health. The CDR3 runs from the conserved cysteine through the conserved F or W. D genes are given only for firm matches. Size is omitted from some rows. Given values are once, few, many or a class for expanded clones.

>TRBJ1-2|.|TRBV5-1|.
CASSSAGTAYNYGYTF
TGCGCCAGCAGCTCGGCCGGGACTGCCTATAACTATGGCTACACCTTC
>TRBJ2-1|TRBD2|TRBV5-1|.
CASSDRLAGYNEQFF
TGCGCCAGCAGCGATAGACTAGCGGGGTACAATGAGCAGTTCTTC
>TRBJ1-1|TRBD1|TRBV7-2|.
CASSRDRNNAWGTEAFF
TGTGCCAGCAGCCGGGACAGGAATAACGCATGGGGCACTGAAGCTTTCTTT
>TRBJ2-1|TRBD2|TRBV4-3|once
CASSQGTSSYNEQFF
TGCGCCAGCAGCCAGGGGACTAGCTCCTACAATGAGCAGTTCTTC
>TRBJ1-6|.|TRBV19|.
CTETRRMGQNSPLHF
TGTACCGAGACGCGACGGATGGGCCAGAATTCACCCCTCCACTTT
>TRBJ1-1|.|TRBV7-2|.
CASSLAFREREAFF
TGTGCCAGCAGCTTAGCGTTCAGGGAGAGGGAAGCTTTCTTT
>TRBJ2-1|.|TRBV12-3/TRBV12-4|few
CASSDYNEQFF
TGTGCCAGCAGCGATTACAATGAGCAGTTCTTC
>TRBJ2-3|.|TRBV19|.
CASSYDPEDGPIRTYTQYF
TGTGCCAGTAGTTACGACCCCGAGGACGGACCTATTCGCACGTATACGCAGTATTTT
>TRBJ2-2|TRBD1|TRBV19|.
CASSPGTGLTGELFF
TGTGCCAGTAGCCCCGGGACAGGGTTGACCGGGGAGCTGTTTTTT
>TRBJ1-1|TRBD1|TRBV4-3|.
CASSADRGTGAFF
TGCGCCAGCAGCGCAGACAGGGGCACAGGAGCTTTCTTT
>TRBJ2-3|.|TRBV7-9|.
CASSPGGWDPETDTQYF
TGTGCCAGCAGCCCTGGGGGTTGGGACCCTGAGACAGATACGCAGTATTTT
>TRBJ2-7|.|TRBV6-5|.
CASAGAQDHEQYF
TGTGCCAGTGCAGGGGCTCAGGACCACGAGCAGTACTTC
>TRBJ1-1|TRBD1|TRBV15|few
CATSRVTGTAMNTEAFF
TGTGCCACCAGCAGAGTTACTGGGACAGCGATGAACACTGAAGCTTTCTTT
>TRBJ1-6|.|TRBV7-2|.
CASSSRQAYNSPLHF
TGTGCCAGCAGCTCCCGACAGGCGTATAATTCACCCCTCCACTTT
>TRBJ1-1|TRBD1|TRBV7-2|once
CASSPILQGSTEAFF
TGTGCCAGCAGCCCGATCCTACAGGGGAGTACTGAAGCTTTCTTT
>TRBJ1-1|.|TRBV6-5|.
CASSYLAGEGNTEAFF
TGTGCCAGCAGTTACCTAGCCGGGGAGGGGAACACTGAAGCTTTCTTT
>TRBJ1-5|TRBD1|TRBV6-1|.
CASSEYRGSNQPQHF
TGTGCCAGCAGTGAATACAGGGGTAGCAATCAGCCCCAGCATTTT
>TRBJ1-1|.|TRBV7-9|few
CASSQGPTNTEAFF
TGTGCCAGCAGCCAGGGACCTACGAACACTGAAGCTTTCTTT
>TRBJ2-7|TRBD2|TRBV9|medium-sized
CASSVASGVSYEQYF
TGTGCCAGCAGCGTAGCTAGCGGGGTTTCCTACGAGCAGTACTTC
>TRBJ1-2|.|TRBV28|.
CASSFPREVWRGYTF
TGTGCCAGCAGTTTCCCCCGCGAAGTCTGGAGGGGCTACACCTTC
>TRBJ1-1|.|TRBV3-1/TRBV3-2|.
CASSQSRLNTEAFF
TGTGCCAGCAGCCAGAGTCGATTGAACACTGAAGCTTTCTTT
>TRBJ1-2|.|TRBV28|once
CASQGLDGYTF
TGTGCCTCGCAGGGCCTGGATGGCTACACCTTC
>TRBJ1-1|.|TRBV11-2|once
CASSLGRTDEAFF
TGTGCCAGCAGCTTAGGTCGGACGGATGAAGCTTTCTTT
>TRBJ2-1|TRBD2|TRBV28|.
CASSVAGEVRYEQFF
TGTGCCAGCAGTGTAGCGGGAGAAGTCCGGTATGAGCAGTTCTTC
>TRBJ2-3|TRBD2|TRBV7-3|.
CASSPASGVEEYF
TGTGCCAGCAGCCCCGCGAGCGGGGTAGAGGAGTATTTT
>TRBJ2-2|.|TRBV7-3|.
CASSFALNTGELFF
TGTGCCAGCAGCTTTGCCCTGAACACCGGGGAGCTGTTTTTT
>TRBJ2-7|TRBD1|TRBV28|.
CASSLSRGYYEQYF
TGTGCCAGCAGTTTATCCAGGGGGTACTACGAGCAGTACTTC
>TRBJ2-3|.|TRBV4-2|.
CASSPIGRSDTDTQYF
TGTGCCAGCAGCCCTATTGGCAGGAGCGACACAGATACGCAGTATTTT
>TRBJ2-7|TRBD1|TRBV28|.
CASSLFGTGRNEQYF
TGTGCCAGCAGTTTATTCGGGACAGGGCGGAACGAGCAGTACTTC
>TRBJ1-6|TRBD1|TRBV28|.
CASRSDRGRLNSPLHF
TGTGCCAGCAGATCGGACAGGGGGCGGTTGAATTCACCCCTCCACTTT
>TRBJ2-6|.|TRBV6-4|.
CASSLDSGANVLTF
TGTGCCAGCAGCCTGGACTCTGGGGCCAACGTCCTGACTTTC
>TRBJ2-7|TRBD2|TRBV5-4|.
CASSRRTSGYEQYF
TGTGCCAGCAGCCGACGGACTAGCGGGTACGAGCAGTACTTC
>TRBJ2-7|TRBD1|TRBV11-2|.
CASSLWGRDREAQGYEQYF
TGTGCCAGCAGCTTATGGGGCCGGGACAGGGAGGCCCAAGGGTACGAGCAGTACTTC
>TRBJ2-3|TRBD2|TRBV10-2|once
CASRLAGGTDTQYF
TGCGCCAGCAGACTAGCGGGGGGCACAGATACGCAGTATTTT
>TRBJ1-2|.|TRBV19|.
CASSIDRGNDYGYTF
TGTGCCAGTAGTATAGATCGGGGAAATGACTATGGCTACACCTTC
>TRBJ2-4|.|TRBV6-5|.
CASSRVLGGNIQYF
TGTGCCAGCAGCCGAGTTTTGGGGGGAAACATTCAGTACTTC
>TRBJ2-7|.|TRBV6-2/TRBV6-3|.
CASSSDRASYEQYF
TGTGCCAGCAGTTCAGACAGAGCCTCCTACGAGCAGTACTTC
>TRBJ1-6|.|TRBV19|.
CASWSGEYNSPLHF
TGTGCCAGTTGGAGTGGCGAATATAATTCACCCCTCCACTTT
>TRBJ1-2|TRBD1|TRBV6-6|once
CASSKPQGAGGYTF
TGTGCCAGCAGTAAGCCACAGGGGGCGGGCGGCTACACCTTC
>TRBJ1-4|.|TRBV19|.
CASKAGWGTNEKLFF
TGTGCCAGTAAGGCGGGATGGGGGACTAATGAAAAACTGTTTTTT
>TRBJ2-7|.|TRBV29-1|few
CSGKQGRGYEQYF
TGCAGCGGAAAACAGGGTAGGGGCTACGAGCAGTACTTC
>TRBJ2-7|.|TRBV28|.
CASSLSLPGRAEQYF
TGTGCCAGCAGTTTATCCCTTCCGGGCAGGGCCGAGCAGTACTTC
>TRBJ1-5|TRBD1|TRBV28|.
CATEPMPGQGAQPQHF
TGTGCCACGGAACCAATGCCGGGACAGGGTGCTCAGCCCCAGCATTTT
>TRBJ1-5|.|TRBV6-2/TRBV6-3|.
CASSPLWQSNQPQHF
TGTGCCAGCAGTCCCTTGTGGCAGTCCAATCAGCCCCAGCATTTT
>TRBJ2-7|TRBD1|TRBV4-2|few
CASSQEFWGETGDIDEQYF
TGTGCCAGCAGCCAAGAGTTTTGGGGGGAGACAGGGGATATCGACGAGCAGTACTTC
>TRBJ2-3|.|TRBV19|.
CASSISAATDTQYF
TGTGCCAGTAGTATAAGCGCAGCGACAGATACGCAGTATTTT
>TRBJ2-2|.|TRBV6-6|.
CASIPQADPNTGELFF
TGTGCCAGCATTCCTCAAGCGGACCCGAACACCGGGGAGCTGTTTTTT
>TRBJ2-5|TRBD2|TRBV13|.
CASSLRWRGGRETQYF
TGTGCCAGCAGCCTCCGCTGGCGGGGGGGCAGGGAGACCCAGTACTTC
>TRBJ2-2|TRBD2|TRBV4-3|.
CASSRGTSGVNTGELFF
TGCGCCAGCAGCCGAGGGACTAGCGGGGTGAACACCGGGGAGCTGTTTTTT
>TRBJ1-1|.|TRBV28|.
CASRPRTSRLNTEAFF
TGTGCCAGCAGGCCACGAACAAGCCGGCTGAACACTGAAGCTTTCTTT